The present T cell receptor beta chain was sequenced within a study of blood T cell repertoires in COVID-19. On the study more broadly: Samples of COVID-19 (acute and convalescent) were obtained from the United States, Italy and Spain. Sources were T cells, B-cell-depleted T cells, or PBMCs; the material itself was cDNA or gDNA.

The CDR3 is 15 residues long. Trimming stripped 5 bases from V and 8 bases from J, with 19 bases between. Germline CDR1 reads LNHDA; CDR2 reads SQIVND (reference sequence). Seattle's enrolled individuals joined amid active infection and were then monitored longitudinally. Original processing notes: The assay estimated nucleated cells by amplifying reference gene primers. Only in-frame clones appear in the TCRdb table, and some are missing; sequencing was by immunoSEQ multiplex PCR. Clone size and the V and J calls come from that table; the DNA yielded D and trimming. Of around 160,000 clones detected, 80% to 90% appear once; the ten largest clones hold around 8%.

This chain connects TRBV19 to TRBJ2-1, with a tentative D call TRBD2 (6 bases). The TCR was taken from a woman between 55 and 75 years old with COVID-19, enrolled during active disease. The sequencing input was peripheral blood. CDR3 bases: TGTGCCAGTAGTCCACTAGTAGGGGAGGCCGATGAGCAGTTCTTC. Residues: CASSPLVGEADEQFF.